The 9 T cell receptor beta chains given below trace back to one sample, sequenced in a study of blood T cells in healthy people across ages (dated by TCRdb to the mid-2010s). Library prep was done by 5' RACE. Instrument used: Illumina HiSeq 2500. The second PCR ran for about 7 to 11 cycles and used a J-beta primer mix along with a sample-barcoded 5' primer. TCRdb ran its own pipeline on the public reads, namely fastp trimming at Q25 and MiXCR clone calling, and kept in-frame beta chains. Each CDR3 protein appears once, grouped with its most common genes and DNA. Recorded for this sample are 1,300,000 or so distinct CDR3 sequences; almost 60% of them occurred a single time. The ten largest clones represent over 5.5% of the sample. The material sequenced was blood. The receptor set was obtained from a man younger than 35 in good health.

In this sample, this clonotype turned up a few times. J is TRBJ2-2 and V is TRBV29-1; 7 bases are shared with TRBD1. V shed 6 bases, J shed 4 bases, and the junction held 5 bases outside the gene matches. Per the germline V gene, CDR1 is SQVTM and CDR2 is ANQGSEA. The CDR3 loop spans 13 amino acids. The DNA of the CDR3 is TGCAGCGTGAGGGACAGACCCACCGGGGAGCTGTTTTTT. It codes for CSVRDRPTGELFF.

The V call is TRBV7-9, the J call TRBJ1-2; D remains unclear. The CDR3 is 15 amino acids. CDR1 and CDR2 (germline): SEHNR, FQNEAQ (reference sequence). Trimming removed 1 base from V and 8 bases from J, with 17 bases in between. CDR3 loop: CASSLVGVLEGGYTF. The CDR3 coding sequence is TGTGCCAGCAGCTTAGTCGGAGTGCTAGAGGGCGGCTACACCTTC.

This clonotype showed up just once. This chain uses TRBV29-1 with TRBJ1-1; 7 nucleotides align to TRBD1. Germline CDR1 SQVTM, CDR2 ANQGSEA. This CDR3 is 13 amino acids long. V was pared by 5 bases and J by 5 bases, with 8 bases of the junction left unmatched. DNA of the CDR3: TGCAGCGTTCTGGGACAGCGAAGAACTGAAGCTTTCTTT. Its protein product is CSVLGQRRTEAFF. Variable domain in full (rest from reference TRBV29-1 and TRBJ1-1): SAVISQKPSRDICQRGTSLTIQCQVDSQVTMMFWYRQQPGQSLTLIATANQGSEATYESGFVIDKFPISRPNLTFSTLTVSNMSPEDSSIYLCSVLGQRRTEAFFGQGTRLTVV.

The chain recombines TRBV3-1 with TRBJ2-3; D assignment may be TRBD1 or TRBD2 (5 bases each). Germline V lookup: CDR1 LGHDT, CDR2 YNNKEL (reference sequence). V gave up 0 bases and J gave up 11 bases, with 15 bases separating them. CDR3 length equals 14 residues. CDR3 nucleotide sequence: TGTGCCAGCAGCCAAGATGTCCGGCTGAGGGGGCAGTATTTT. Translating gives CASSQDVRLRGQYF.

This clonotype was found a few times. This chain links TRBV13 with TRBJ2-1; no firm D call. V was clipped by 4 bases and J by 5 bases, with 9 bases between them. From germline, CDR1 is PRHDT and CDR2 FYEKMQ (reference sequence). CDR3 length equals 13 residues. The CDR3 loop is CASSSYRDNEQFF. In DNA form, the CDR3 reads TGTGCCAGCAGCTCATACCGAGACAATGAGCAGTTCTTC.

CDR3: CAIRNGTSGSTDTQYF. The DNA of the CDR3 is TGTGCCATCAGGAACGGGACTAGCGGGAGCACAGATACGCAGTATTTT. The chain employs TRBV10-3 and TRBJ2-3; 12 bases align to TRBD2. The V gene's germline CDR1 is ENHRY and CDR2 SYGVKD. The CDR3 runs 16 residues. J gave up 0 bases and V 6 bases, and 4 bases lay outside the gene matches.

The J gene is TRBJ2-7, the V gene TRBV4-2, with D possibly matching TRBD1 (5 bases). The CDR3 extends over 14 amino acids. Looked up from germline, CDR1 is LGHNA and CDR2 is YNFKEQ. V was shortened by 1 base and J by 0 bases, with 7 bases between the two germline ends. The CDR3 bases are TGTGCCAGCAGCCAAGCAGGGTACTCCTACGAGCAGTACTTC. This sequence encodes CASSQAGYSYEQYF.

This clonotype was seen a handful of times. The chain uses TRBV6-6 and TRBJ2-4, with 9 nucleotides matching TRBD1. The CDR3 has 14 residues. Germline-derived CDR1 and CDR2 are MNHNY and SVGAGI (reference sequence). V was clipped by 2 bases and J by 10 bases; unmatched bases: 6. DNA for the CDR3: TGTGCCAGCAGTTACACGGACAGGGGCGGGATTCAGTACTTC. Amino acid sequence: CASSYTDRGGIQYF.

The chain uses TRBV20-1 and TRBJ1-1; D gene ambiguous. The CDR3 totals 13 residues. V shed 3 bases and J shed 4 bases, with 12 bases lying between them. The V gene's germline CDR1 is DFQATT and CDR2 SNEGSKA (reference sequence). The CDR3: CSASRLAGTEAFF. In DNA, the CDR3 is TGCAGTGCTAGTAGGTTGGCCGGCACTGAAGCTTTCTTT.